One sample yielded the 25 T cell receptor beta chains listed below, sequenced in a study of cytomegalovirus exposure and HLA in healthy donors. The PCR employed 60 Vbeta primers together with 13 Jbeta primers. Sequencing was performed with immunoSEQ multiplex PCR; in TCRdb, only in-frame clones are kept and a portion is missing. In total, the table holds about 200,000 clones. Sample: PBMCs. The receptor source for this set is a man aged 25 to 45 in good health and CMV-seronegative.

The gene calls are TRBV5-1 and TRBJ2-7; 8 bases align to TRBD2. Germline trimming cut 3 bases from V and 0 bases from J; bases unmatched to any gene: 5. Germline-derived CDR1 and CDR2 are SGHRS and YFSETQ. This CDR3 has 15 amino acids. CDR3 region: CASSSGGGRSYEQYF. The CDR3 DNA sequence: TGCGCCAGCAGCTCCGGGGGGGGACGCTCCTACGAGCAGTACTTC. Filled out from reference TRBV5-1 and TRBJ2-7, the complete variable domain reads KAGVTQTPRYLIKTRGQQVTLSCSPISGHRSVSWYQQTPGQGLQFLFEYFSETQRNKGNFPGRFSGRQFSNSRSEMNVSTLELGDSALYLCASSSGGGRSYEQYFGPGTRLTVT.

The chain employs TRBV15 and TRBJ2-3; 7 bases agree with TRBD2. Germline assignment: CDR1 LNHNV and CDR2 YYDKDF (reference sequence). V was pared by 0 bases and J by 1 base, with 1 base of the junction left unmatched. This CDR3 is 15 amino acids long. DNA of the CDR3: TGTGCCACCAGCAGAGACGCGGGAGGCACAGATACGCAGTATTTT. It is translated as CATSRDAGGTDTQYF.

V gene TRBV12-1 combines with J gene TRBJ2-7; TRBD2 reflects the table's D call only, with no check against the DNA. TRBV12-1 is listed as a pseudogene. This CDR3 has 15 residues. The CDR3 nucleotides read TGTGCCAGCAGCTTTGAGGGCGGGGAGGGGTACGAGCAGTACTTC. Translating it yields CASSFEGGEGYEQYF.

This chain uses TRBV7-8 with TRBJ1-4; D gene unclear. The V gene lost 1 base and the J gene lost 1 base, with 7 bases spanning the gap. CDR1 and CDR2 (germline): SGHVS, FQNEAQ. The CDR3 sequence is 15 residues long. CDR3 nucleotide sequence: TGTGCCAGCAGCTTAGGAGTCGGAACTAATGAAAAACTGTTTTTT. Translating gives CASSLGVGTNEKLFF.

The V and J genes are TRBV30 and TRBJ2-7, with 11 positions matching TRBD2. V gave up 1 base and J gave up 4 bases; unmatched junction bases: 9. The CDR3 is made up of 16 amino acids. The V gene's germline CDR1 is GTSNPN and CDR2 SVGIG (reference sequence). The CDR3 DNA reads TGTGCCTGGAGTGGCGGATTGACTAGCGGGGAGTACGAGCAGTACTTC. This sequence encodes CAWSGGLTSGEYEQYF.

The rearrangement uses TRBV15 and TRBJ2-1; TRBD2 aligns across 11 bases. The V and J ends lost 1 base and 3 bases, in that order; junction bases with no gene match: 5. CDR1 and CDR2 (germline): LNHNV, YYDKDF (reference sequence). This CDR3 has 17 residues. The CDR3 loop reads CATSRAFLAGGYNEQFF. CDR3 nucleotides: TGTGCCACCAGCAGAGCCTTCCTAGCGGGAGGCTACAATGAGCAGTTCTTC.

This chain connects TRBV5-1 to TRBJ2-7; 9 bases fit TRBD1. This CDR3 is 14 amino acids long. Germline CDR1 and CDR2: SGHRS and YFSETQ. The V and J ends lost 5 bases and 1 base, in that order; junction bases with no gene match: 4. CDR3 sequence (DNA): TGCGCCAGCAGAAACGGGACAGGGTCCTACGAGCAGTACTTC. Encoded protein: CASRNGTGSYEQYF.

V gene TRBV5-1 combines with J gene TRBJ1-1, with TRBD1 as a possible D gene (5 bases). The CDR3 sequence is 17 residues long. V shed 0 bases and J shed 4 bases, with 19 bases lying between them. Germline loops: CDR1 SGHRS, CDR2 YFSETQ. The CDR3 coding sequence is TGCGCCAGCAGCTTGGGGGAGGATCCCGTGGGGGTCACTGAAGCTTTCTTT. It specifies CASSLGEDPVGVTEAFF.

The chain has TRBV28 and TRBJ1-5; 7 bases match TRBD1. The germline CDR1 and CDR2 sequences are MDHEN and SYDVKM. The CDR3 loop spans 14 amino acids. Germline trimming cut 5 bases from V and 6 bases from J; bases unmatched to any gene: 7. CDR3 nucleotides: TGTGCCAGCAGTCGTGACAGGGCGGGTCAGCCCCAGCATTTT. Translation: CASSRDRAGQPQHF.

V is TRBV4-3 and J is TRBJ1-2; 7 nucleotides match TRBD1. Germline trimming cut 1 base from V and 8 bases from J; bases unmatched to any gene: 10. CDR3 length: 15 residues. Germline assignment: CDR1 LGHNA and CDR2 YSLEER. The CDR3 DNA is TGCGCCAGCAGCCAAGCCGGGACAGAGGTCGGGGGCTACACCTTC. It encodes CASSQAGTEVGGYTF.

CDR3 protein: CASSRRPNRPDTQYF. CDR3 DNA: TGTGCCAGCAGCCGGAGACCTAATAGGCCAGATACGCAGTATTTT. This chain uses TRBV9 with TRBJ2-3; the D is unclear. Germline CDR1 is SGDLS and CDR2 is YYNGEE. This CDR3 contains 15 residues. Trimming left V 4 bases short and J 4 bases short, with 16 bases between.

The chain is built from TRBV7-9 and TRBJ2-1; perhaps TRBD1 as D (6 bases). V lost 0 bases and J 3 bases, leaving 12 bases between the germline ends. The CDR3 has 16 residues. In germline, CDR1 is SEHNR, CDR2 FQNEAQ (reference sequence). Written as DNA, the CDR3 is TGTGCCAGCAGCTTAGCGAGAACAGGGATCTACAATGAGCAGTTCTTC. Amino acids: CASSLARTGIYNEQFF.

The chain links TRBV2 to TRBJ1-1, with 9 bases that match TRBD1. V shed 5 bases and J 1 base; nucleotides not matched to a gene: 11. The CDR3 runs 17 residues. CDR1 SNHLY and CDR2 FYNNEI come from the germline V gene. CDR3 residues: CASSFFGTGRGNTEAFF. DNA of the CDR3: TGTGCCAGCAGTTTTTTTGGGACAGGGCGTGGGAACACTGAAGCTTTCTTT.

The chain joins TRBV29-1 to TRBJ2-1, with TRBD1 identical over 7 bases. With 3 bases clipped from V and 6 bases from J, the junction kept 8 bases outside the gene matches. The CDR3 sequence is 14 residues long. The germline V gene encodes CDR1 SQVTM and CDR2 ANQGSEA. CDR3 amino acids: CSVDGTVVPNEQFF. The CDR3 nucleotides read TGCAGCGTTGATGGGACAGTAGTCCCCAATGAGCAGTTCTTC.

The chain recombines TRBV5-1 with TRBJ2-4; D gene uncertain. V was trimmed by 4 bases and J by 8 bases, leaving 13 bases between them. The CDR3 loop spans 13 amino acids. Per germline, CDR1 SGHRS and CDR2 YFSETQ. The CDR3 DNA sequence: TGCGCCAGCAGCCCGGTGGTTTTTGACATTCAGTACTTC. The encoded protein is CASSPVVFDIQYF.

The chain combines TRBV12-5 with TRBJ2-2; TRBD2 matches 7 bases. The V and J ends lost 5 bases and 0 bases, in that order; junction bases with no gene match: 9. From germline, CDR1 is LGHNT and CDR2 FRNRAP. This CDR3 spans 17 amino acids. CDR3 region: CASGILTGLPNTGELFF. CDR3 nucleotides: TGTGCTAGTGGTATCTTGACGGGACTACCGAACACCGGGGAGCTGTTTTTT.

Points on this clone: Other DNA sequences within the sample encode an identical CDR3. The rearrangement joins TRBV2 to TRBJ2-5, with a tentative D call TRBD2 (5 bases). The CDR3 loop spans 11 amino acids. CDR1 and CDR2 (germline): SNHLY, FYNNEI. V lost 4 bases, J lost 5 bases, and 5 bases lay in between. CDR3 in amino acids: CASSGGETQYF. The DNA for the CDR3 is TGTGCCAGCAGTGGCGGGGAGACCCAGTACTTC.

J is TRBJ1-5 and V is TRBV30; D is undetermined. Germline V gene lookup returns CDR1 GTSNPN and CDR2 SVGIG (reference sequence). The germline V and J ends were trimmed by 0 bases and 4 bases, with 7 bases remaining between them. The CDR3 has 13 amino acids. The CDR3 region is CAWSVRANQPQHF. In DNA form, the CDR3 reads TGTGCCTGGAGTGTCCGAGCGAATCAGCCCCAGCATTTT.

The CDR3 is CASSSTGDWNQPQHF. The CDR3 DNA follows: TGTGCCAGCAGCTCCACAGGGGATTGGAATCAGCCCCAGCATTTT. The genes are TRBV27 and TRBJ1-5; 7 bases line up with TRBD1. The CDR3 is made up of 15 amino acids. Losses at the gene ends were 6 bases for V and 4 bases for J; bases not matched to a gene: 9. Germline V gene data show CDR1 as MNHEY and CDR2 as SMNVEV (reference sequence).

The chain couples TRBV9 to TRBJ1-4, with TRBD1 identical over 8 bases. This CDR3 is built from 15 residues. After removal of 4 bases from V and 8 bases from J, the junction contained 10 bases not matched to a gene. CDR1 is SGDLS, CDR2 YYNGEE, per germline. The CDR3 sequence: CASSLDRGVEEKLFF. DNA of the CDR3: TGTGCCAGCAGCTTAGACAGGGGCGTAGAAGAAAAACTGTTTTTT.

The chain links TRBV27 to TRBJ2-2, with D possibly TRBD2 on 6 matching bases. CDR3 length: 12 residues. Germline V CDR1 and CDR2: MNHEY, SMNVEV (reference sequence). The V end lost 3 bases, the J end lost 11 bases, and 10 bases lay between the germline ends. The CDR3 bases are TGTGCCAGCAGTTTTCTCGGGGGAGAGCTGTTTTTT. Its translation is CASSFLGGELFF.

The rearrangement links TRBV7-8 to TRBJ2-1; 8 nucleotides agree with TRBD2. The V gene's germline CDR1 is SGHVS and CDR2 FQNEAQ. CDR3 length: 16 amino acids. V shed 0 bases, J shed 4 bases, and the junction held 5 bases outside the gene matches. DNA of the CDR3: TGTGCCAGCAGCTTAGCCGGGGGGGCCGATTACAATGAGCAGTTCTTC. Translated: CASSLAGGADYNEQFF.

This chain uses TRBV7-2 with TRBJ2-7; D may be TRBD2 (7 bases). Germline CDR1 is SGHTA and CDR2 is FQGNSA. Trimming took 5 bases from V and 2 from J, leaving 25 bases between them. This CDR3 is built from 18 residues. CDR3 amino acids: CASSHRGGLASAPYEQYF. CDR3 sequence (DNA): TGTGCCAGCAGCCACCGCGGGGGCTTGGCTAGCGCGCCCTACGAGCAGTACTTC.

The chain recombines TRBV5-4 with TRBJ2-3; D not certain. Germline V CDR1 and CDR2: SGHNT, YYREEE (reference sequence). V shed 6 bases and J shed 4 bases, with 12 bases lying between them. This CDR3 region has 13 residues. CDR3 coding DNA: TGTGCCAGCAAAGCCCTGTTCCCAGATACGCAGTATTTT. Translating gives CASKALFPDTQYF.

J is TRBJ2-3 and V is TRBV5-1; TRBD1 matches at 10 bases. CDR1 is SGHRS and CDR2 is YFSETQ in the germline V gene. The CDR3 totals 16 residues. The ends lost 4 bases at V and 4 bases at J; junction bases unmatched: 9. In nucleotides, the CDR3 is TGCGCCAGCAGCATAAGGACAGGGGGGGTCTCAGATACGCAGTATTTT. Translation: CASSIRTGGVSDTQYF.